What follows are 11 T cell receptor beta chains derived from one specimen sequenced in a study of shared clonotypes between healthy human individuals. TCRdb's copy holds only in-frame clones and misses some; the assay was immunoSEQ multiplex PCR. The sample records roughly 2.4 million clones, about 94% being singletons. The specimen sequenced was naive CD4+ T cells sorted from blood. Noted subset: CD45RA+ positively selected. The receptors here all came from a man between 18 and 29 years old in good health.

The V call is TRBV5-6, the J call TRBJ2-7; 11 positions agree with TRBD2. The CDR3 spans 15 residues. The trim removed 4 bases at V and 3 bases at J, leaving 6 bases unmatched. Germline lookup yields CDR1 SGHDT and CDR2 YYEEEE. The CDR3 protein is CASSDPGTSGYEQYF. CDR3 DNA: TGTGCCAGCAGCGACCCCGGGACTAGCGGCTACGAGCAGTACTTC.

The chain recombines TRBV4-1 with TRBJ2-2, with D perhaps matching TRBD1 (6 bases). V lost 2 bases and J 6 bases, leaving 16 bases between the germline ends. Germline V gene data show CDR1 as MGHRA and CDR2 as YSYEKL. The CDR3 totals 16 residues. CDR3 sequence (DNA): TGCGCCAGCAGCCAATTATCCCAGGGGAAGCCCGGGGAGCTGTTTTTT. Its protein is CASSQLSQGKPGELFF.

The CDR3 coding sequence is TGTGCCAGCAGGGACAGATACTATGAAGCTTTCTTT. Encoded protein: CASRDRYYEAFF. The chain joins TRBV27 to TRBJ1-1; possibly TRBD1 for D (6 bases). The germline V and J ends were trimmed by 6 bases and 7 bases, with 12 bases remaining between them. The CDR3 has 12 amino acids. CDR1 is MNHEY, CDR2 SMNVEV, per germline (reference sequence).

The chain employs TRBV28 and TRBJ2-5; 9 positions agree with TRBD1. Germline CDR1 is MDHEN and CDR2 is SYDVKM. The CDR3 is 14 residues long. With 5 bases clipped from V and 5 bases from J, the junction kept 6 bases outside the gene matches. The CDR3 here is CASSTDRGSETQYF. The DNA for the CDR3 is TGTGCCAGCAGTACTGACAGGGGGTCTGAGACCCAGTACTTC.

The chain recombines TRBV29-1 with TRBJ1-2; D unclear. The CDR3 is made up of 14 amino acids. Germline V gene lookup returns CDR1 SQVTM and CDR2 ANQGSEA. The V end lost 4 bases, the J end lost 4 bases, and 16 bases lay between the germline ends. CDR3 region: CSVATGNVGYGYTF. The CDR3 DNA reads TGCAGCGTTGCGACGGGTAATGTAGGCTATGGCTACACCTTC.

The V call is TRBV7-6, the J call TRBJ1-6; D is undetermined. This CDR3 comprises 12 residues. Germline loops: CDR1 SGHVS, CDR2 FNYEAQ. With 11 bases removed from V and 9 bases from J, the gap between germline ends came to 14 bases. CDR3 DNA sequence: TGTGCCTCAAGGGCGTTGGGTTCACCCCTCCACTTT. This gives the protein CASRALGSPLHF.

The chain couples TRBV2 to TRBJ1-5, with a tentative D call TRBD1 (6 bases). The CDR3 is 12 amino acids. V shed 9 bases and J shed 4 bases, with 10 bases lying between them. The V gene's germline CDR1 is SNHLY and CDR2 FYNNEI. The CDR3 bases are TGTGCCAGTAAGACAGGAAATCAGCCCCAGCATTTT. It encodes CASKTGNQPQHF.

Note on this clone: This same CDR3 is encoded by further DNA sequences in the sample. This CDR3 reads CASSEVQGAGNTIYF. The CDR3 nucleotides read TGTGCCAGCAGTGAAGTACAGGGTGCAGGAAACACCATATATTTT. This rearrangement joins TRBV6-1 to TRBJ1-3; the D gene is possibly TRBD1 (6 bases). The CDR3 totals 15 residues. Germline-derived CDR1 and CDR2 are MNHNS and SASEGT. V lost 1 base and J 4 bases, leaving 11 bases between the germline ends.

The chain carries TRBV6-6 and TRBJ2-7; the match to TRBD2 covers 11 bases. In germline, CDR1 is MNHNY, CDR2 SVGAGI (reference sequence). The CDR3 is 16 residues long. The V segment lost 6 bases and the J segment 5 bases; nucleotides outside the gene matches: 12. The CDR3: CASRASLAGGFNEQYF. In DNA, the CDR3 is TGTGCCAGCAGAGCAAGTCTAGCGGGAGGTTTCAACGAGCAGTACTTC.

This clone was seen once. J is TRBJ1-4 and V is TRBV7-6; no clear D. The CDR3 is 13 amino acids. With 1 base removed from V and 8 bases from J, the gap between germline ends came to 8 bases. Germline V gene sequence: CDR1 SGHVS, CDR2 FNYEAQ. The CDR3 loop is CASSLDGPEKLFF. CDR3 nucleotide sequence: TGTGCCAGCAGCTTAGATGGTCCGGAAAAACTGTTTTTT.

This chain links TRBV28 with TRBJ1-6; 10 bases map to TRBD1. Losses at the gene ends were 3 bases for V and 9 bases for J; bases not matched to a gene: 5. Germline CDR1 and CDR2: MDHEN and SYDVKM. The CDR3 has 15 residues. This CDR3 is CASSFRQGAGSPLHF. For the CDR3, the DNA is TGTGCCAGCAGTTTCCGACAGGGGGCGGGTTCACCCCTCCACTTT.